A single sample gave rise to the 12 T cell receptor beta chains below, sequenced in a study of blood T cells in healthy people across ages (dated by TCRdb to the mid-2010s). The method behind the library was 5' RACE. The instrument was an Illumina HiSeq 2500. A second 7 to 11 cycle PCR used a sample-barcoded 5' primer and a J-beta primer mix. TCRdb reworked the public reads: Q25 trimming with fastp, MiXCR clone assembly, productive beta chains retained. A single entry per CDR3 protein holds the most common genes and DNA from its merged rows. Within this sample are about 970,000 distinct CDR3 sequences, with approximately 50% of them counted one time only. The ten largest make up about a fifth of the sample. Sequenced sample: blood. The receptor source for this set is a woman aged 60 to 75 in good health.

V is TRBV27 and J is TRBJ1-2; 8 bases fit TRBD1. The germline V gene has CDR1 MNHEY and CDR2 SMNVEV (reference sequence). V shed 6 bases and J 4 bases; nucleotides not matched to a gene: 7. The CDR3 covers 14 residues. This CDR3 reads CASRGTGKIYGYTF. CDR3 bases: TGTGCCAGCAGGGGGACAGGCAAGATCTATGGCTACACCTTC.

The chain carries TRBV28 and TRBJ2-7, with D hard to call. Looked up from germline, CDR1 is MDHEN and CDR2 is SYDVKM. Trimming shortened V by 9 bases and J by 1 base, and 13 bases separated the two germline ends. This CDR3 region has 13 residues. The CDR3 region has the DNA TGTGCCAGTCGTCATGAGGTTTCCTACGAGCAGTACTTC. It specifies CASRHEVSYEQYF.

The chain links TRBV20-1 to TRBJ1-1, with TRBD1 as a possible D gene (5 bases). The V gene lost 5 bases and the J gene lost 2 bases, with 18 bases spanning the gap. Germline-derived CDR1 and CDR2 are DFQATT and SNEGSKA (reference sequence). The CDR3 spans 15 residues. The CDR3 nucleotides are TGCAGTGCTGGACTAAAAGGACACCGAAACACTGAAGCTTTCTTT. Protein: CSAGLKGHRNTEAFF.

This clonotype was detected a few times. The V and J genes are TRBV27 and TRBJ2-7, with a tentative D call TRBD2 (6 bases). CDR3 length equals 16 residues. Germline CDR1 and CDR2: MNHEY and SMNVEV (reference sequence). V shed 2 bases and J shed 2 bases, with 16 bases lying between them. In DNA form, the CDR3 reads TGTGCCAGCAGTTTAAGCCCATCTGGGAGGACCTACGAGCAGTACTTC. As protein: CASSLSPSGRTYEQYF.

The chain is built from TRBV21-1 and TRBJ2-7. The DNA end lines up better with TRBJ2-5; the J call may be wrong. TRBV21-1 corresponds to a pseudogene. The length of the CDR3 is 14 residues. The CDR3 loop reads CASSKETGEETQYF. The CDR3 DNA reads TGTGCCAGCAGCAAAGAGACGGGTGAAGAGACCCAGTACTTC.

DNA of the CDR3: TGTGCCAGCAGCCAAAAAGCGGAATCCTACAATGAGCAGTACTTC. Translating it yields CASSQKAESYNEQYF. V gene TRBV4-2 combines with J gene TRBJ2-5; a possible D gene is TRBD2 (5 bases). Germline CDR1 and CDR2: LGHNA and YNFKEQ. Trimming stripped 2 bases from V and 11 bases from J, with 21 bases between. The CDR3 totals 15 residues.

This clonotype came up many times. The chain joins TRBV29-1 to TRBJ1-5; D might be TRBD1 (5 bases). The germline V gene has CDR1 SQVTM and CDR2 ANQGSEA. V shed 7 bases and J shed 5 bases, with 15 bases lying between them. This CDR3 is 13 amino acids long. For the CDR3, the DNA is TGCAGCGCCCAGTTGGGAGGGGATCAGCCCCAGCATTTT. It yields the protein CSAQLGGDQPQHF.

The chain links TRBV12-3 or TRBV12-4 to TRBJ1-4, with D possibly matching TRBD1 (6 bases). V was pared by 7 bases and J by 8 bases, with 11 bases between. The CDR3 runs 12 residues. Here the CDR3 reads CASNVRGEKLFF. In DNA form, the CDR3 reads TGTGCCAGCAATGTCAGGGGAGAAAAACTGTTTTTT.

This clonotype was picked up a small number of times. One end of the junction is discordant with germline, which a read error may explain. This chain links TRBV20-1 with TRBJ2-7; TRBD1 agrees at 8 bases. The germline V gene encodes CDR1 DFQATT and CDR2 SNEGSKA (reference sequence). CDR3 length equals 15 residues. The CDR3 sequence: CSARGPGGFYYEQYF. For the CDR3, the DNA is TGCAGTGCAAGAGGCCCAGGGGGCTTCTACTACGAGCAGTACTTC.

This clonotype was counted only a few times. The V and J genes are TRBV6-1 and TRBJ2-7; no reliable D call. V lost 1 base to trimming and J lost 6 bases, with 4 bases between them. This CDR3 contains 11 residues. In germline, CDR1 is MNHNS, CDR2 SASEGT. CDR3 sequence: CASSEVGEQYF. Here the CDR3 DNA reads TGTGCCAGCAGTGAAGTAGGCGAGCAGTACTTC.

This clonotype was observed a few times. This rearrangement joins TRBV5-1 to TRBJ2-3; D remains unclear. V shed 2 bases and J shed 0 bases, with 7 bases lying between them. The CDR3 covers 14 residues. Germline-derived CDR1 and CDR2 are SGHRS and YFSETQ. CDR3 sequence: CASSLPSSTDTQYF. The CDR3 DNA sequence: TGCGCCAGCAGCTTACCGTCTAGCACAGATACGCAGTATTTT.

This clonotype was seen at least ten times. The chain's CDR3 is CASSSTDPSGGYTF. CDR3 coding DNA: TGTGCCAGCAGCTCGACTGACCCGTCGGGTGGCTACACCTTC. The chain has TRBV7-9 and TRBJ1-2; D remains ambiguous. The CDR3 is 14 residues long. Deletions cut 4 bases from V and 7 bases from J, with 16 bases between. Germline assignment: CDR1 SEHNR and CDR2 FQNEAQ (reference sequence).